This T cell receptor beta chain stems from a study of post-analysis software for immune sequencing data (dated by TCRdb to the mid-2010s). At the level of the whole study: Disease courses on record covered relapsing-remitting, secondary progressive and progressive-relapsing multiple sclerosis, though some patients had no subtype annotation. The patient repertoires were set against roughly eleven previously published healthy control repertoires from donors whose ages ranged from roughly 6 to 26 years. A subset of samples was prepared in parallel using single-end sample barcoding, then pooled and co-amplified after Illumina adapter ligation.

Library prep was done by PCR. Instrument used: Illumina HiSeq 2500. To reduce PCR and sequencing biases, unique molecular identifiers were incorporated into the TCR beta cDNA libraries. Every 1 to 10 million input T cells yielded 500,000 or so cDNA molecules, meaning each molecule approximated one T cell. The same protocol used for the earlier healthy control dataset was applied to prepare and sequence the patient libraries. Samples belonging to the same batch were prepared together, multiplexed and sequenced on a shared HiSeq lane. The authors processed their data as follows. MIGEC handled the raw barcoded reads, throwing out single-read molecular identifier groups before consensus assembly and CDR3 extraction. VDJtools was used for post-analysis of the clonotype tables, with diversity normalized by down-sampling every dataset to the smallest sample size. To correct batch-related cross-sample contamination, repertoire overlap clustering matched CDR3 amino acid sequences but not nucleotide sequences. TCRdb trimmed public reads at Q25 via fastp, called clones via MiXCR and kept in-frame beta chains. Rows matching on CDR3 protein sequence are summarized as one entry with the most common DNA and genes. The V and J calls were not made by the authors but by TCRdb's processing. The sample yields hundreds of thousands of distinct CDR3 sequences; roughly 45% were counted once. The leading ten clones occupy about 1.8% of the sample.

With regard to this clonotype: The clone's antigen remains unknown. Per-base quality was not reported, and no clone a single base away is much larger than it.

Summary of the overall study and its limitations: Significantly higher frequencies in patients than in controls were found for several TRBV segments, including TRBV5-6, TRBV5-1 and TRBV20-1. The multiple sclerosis patient group was slightly younger than the control group. Multiple sclerosis patients had significantly lower normalized Chao1 diversity than controls, a result that suggests substantial peripheral T-cell clonal expansion. Direct clustering with F measure showed strong co-clustering of samples prepared in the same batch, prompting a batch-effect correction.

The CDR3 spans 15 residues, from the cysteine through the phenylalanine. The retained sequence is limited to the CDR3, 45 bases, with the frame set at the first base. From V the trimming removes 7 bases and from J it removes 9 bases, while the gene matches leave 16 bases of the junction unaccounted for. CDR1 SQVTM and CDR2 ANQGSEA were looked up in the germline V gene. TCR beta repertoires were profiled from peripheral blood of roughly twelve young patients with multiple sclerosis to demonstrate the VDJtools post-analysis software. The multiple sclerosis patients were children and adolescents ranging in age from roughly 6 to 16 years.

Sequencing used blood. The TCR was taken from a girl aged 10 to 17 with multiple sclerosis. The chain was built from TRBV29-1 and TRBJ2-1, and 9 junctional nucleotides match TRBD2. The DNA sequence is given as TGCAGCGCGAATAGCGGGGGCGCGCTCCTCGCTGAGCAGTTCTTC. This yields the protein CSANSGGALLAEQFF.